These 26 T cell receptor beta chains share one sample of origin, sequenced in a study of blood T cell repertoires in COVID-19. Sequenced by immunoSEQ multiplex PCR; TCRdb stores in-frame clones only, minus some. The sample holds fewer than 250,000 clones, 65% to 90% seen once. The specimen was PBMCs or T cells enriched from blood (not recorded which). The receptors were sampled from a woman in her thirties or forties with acute COVID-19.

This chain connects TRBV11-2 to TRBJ2-7; D unresolved. This CDR3 region has 12 residues. Per the germline V gene, CDR1 is SGHAT and CDR2 is FQNNGV. The V gene lost 5 bases and the J gene lost 0 bases, with 5 bases spanning the gap. The CDR3 sequence: CASSINSYEQYF. The CDR3 bases are TGTGCCAGCAGCATCAACTCCTACGAGCAGTACTTC.

This chain joins TRBV11-3 and TRBJ2-2; tentative D call: TRBD2 (6 bases). CDR1 SGHNT and CDR2 YENEEA come from the germline V gene. The CDR3 covers 15 residues. V was clipped by 7 bases and J by 6 bases, with 18 bases between them. The chain's CDR3 is CASILATGVAGELFF. The DNA of the CDR3 is TGTGCCAGCATCCTAGCAACGGGAGTCGCCGGGGAGCTGTTTTTT.

The chain uses TRBV7-8 and TRBJ1-2, with 8 bases lining up with TRBD1. Germline lookup yields CDR1 SGHVS and CDR2 FQNEAQ. The CDR3 length is 13 residues. V was pared by 3 bases and J by 8 bases, with 5 bases of the junction left unmatched. The CDR3 sequence is CASSFQGAAGYTF. CDR3 nucleotide sequence: TGTGCCAGCAGCTTCCAGGGGGCGGCGGGCTACACCTTC.

The CDR3 region has the DNA TGTGCCAGTAGCCAATCTCAGGGACTGTCCACCGGGGAGCTGTTTTTT. It specifies CASSQSQGLSTGELFF. The rearrangement uses TRBV19 and TRBJ2-2; D is perhaps TRBD2 (6 bases). The length of the CDR3 is 16 residues. Germline loops: CDR1 LNHDA, CDR2 SQIVND (reference sequence). V lost 6 bases, J lost 4 bases, and 18 bases lay in between. Full variable domain (remainder filled in from reference TRBV19 and TRBJ2-2): DGGITQSPKYLFRKEGQNVTLSCEQNLNHDAMYWYRQDPGQGLRLIYYSQIVNDFQKGDIAEGYSVSREKKESFPLTVTSAQKNPTAFYLCASSQSQGLSTGELFFGEGSRLTVL.

The CDR3 coding sequence is TGTGCCAGCAGCTCGGACAGGGGCTACGAGCAGTACTTC. Amino acids: CASSSDRGYEQYF. The rearrangement uses TRBV7-2 and TRBJ2-7; 9 nucleotides agree with TRBD1. The CDR3 sequence is 13 residues long. Germline V lookup: CDR1 SGHTA, CDR2 FQGNSA. Unmatched junction bases numbered 1, after V lost 4 bases and J lost 3 bases.

The chain recombines TRBV28 with TRBJ1-3, with D possibly being TRBD1 (5 bases). CDR3 length: 16 amino acids. Trimming pared 5 bases from V and 0 bases from J, leaving 14 bases between. Germline values: CDR1 MDHEN, CDR2 SYDVKM. CDR3 coding DNA: TGTGCCAGCAGTAACTACAGGTCCCCCTCTGGAAACACCATATATTTT. Translation: CASSNYRSPSGNTIYF.

V is TRBV5-8 and J is TRBJ1-6; D gene ambiguous. CDR3 length equals 15 residues. Germline assignment: CDR1 SGHTS and CDR2 YDEGEE. The ends were cut back, 2 bases at V and 7 bases at J, with 13 bases in the middle. CDR3: CASSFVAGNNSPLHF. The CDR3, as DNA: TGTGCCAGCAGCTTCGTAGCCGGGAACAATTCACCCCTCCACTTT.

This clone occurred a few times. The J gene is TRBJ2-2, the V gene TRBV5-6; 8 bases line up with TRBD2. Germline V gene sequence: CDR1 SGHDT, CDR2 YYEEEE. The CDR3 has 16 amino acids. The ends lost 3 bases at V and 0 bases at J; junction bases unmatched: 4. CDR3 sequence reads: CASSSLTSANTGELFF. CDR3 bases: TGTGCCAGCAGCTCTTTGACTAGCGCGAACACCGGGGAGCTGTTTTTT.

V usage is TRBV19 and J usage is TRBJ1-2; D gene uncertain. CDR3 length: 15 amino acids. V dropped 1 base and J dropped 4 bases, with 13 bases sitting between them. Germline CDR1 and CDR2: LNHDA and SQIVND (reference sequence). The DNA of the CDR3 is TGTGCCAGTAGTATAGGGGCATCGGGAGGCTATGGCTACACCTTC. Its protein product is CASSIGASGGYGYTF.

The gene calls are TRBV7-2 and TRBJ1-5, with 8 bases that match TRBD1. The CDR3 sequence is 16 residues long. V gave up 1 base and J gave up 7 bases; unmatched junction bases: 9. Germline loops: CDR1 SGHTA, CDR2 FQGNSA. CDR3 nucleotides: TGTGCCAGCAGCTTAGAACAGGGGGGAATGGGACAGCCCCAGCATTTT. Translating it yields CASSLEQGGMGQPQHF.

The J gene is TRBJ1-2, the V gene TRBV5-6; tentative D call: TRBD1 (5 bases). This CDR3 is built from 14 residues. V was cut by 1 base and J by 6 bases, with 13 bases left in between. CDR1 is SGHDT, CDR2 YYEEEE, per germline. The CDR3 region is CASSLPRDWDGYTF. CDR3 nucleotides: TGTGCCAGCAGCTTGCCCCGGGACTGGGATGGCTACACCTTC.

The gene calls are TRBV15 and TRBJ2-3, with D possibly matching TRBD1 (6 bases). CDR1 and CDR2 (germline): LNHNV, YYDKDF (reference sequence). Trimming stripped 3 bases from V and 2 bases from J, with 21 bases between. The CDR3 is 18 amino acids. Here the CDR3 DNA reads TGTGCCACCAGCAGCCTCCATCGGACAGCGACGATCACAGATACGCAGTATTTT. Protein product: CATSSLHRTATITDTQYF.

V gene TRBV10-1 combines with J gene TRBJ1-6; D gene uncertain. V was shortened by 5 bases and J by 5 bases, with 13 bases between the two germline ends. The CDR3 covers 15 residues. CDR1 is WNHNN and CDR2 is SYGVQD in the germline V gene (reference sequence). CDR3 in amino acids: CASSPPGADNSPLHF. In DNA form, the CDR3 reads TGCGCCAGCAGTCCCCCCGGAGCCGATAATTCACCCCTCCACTTT.

The V gene is TRBV5-1, the J gene TRBJ2-3, with D possibly matching TRBD2 (6 bases). Trimming removed 5 bases from V and 3 bases from J, with 7 bases in between. The CDR3 sequence is 12 residues long. Germline CDR1 is SGHRS and CDR2 is YFSETQ. CDR3 DNA: TGCGCCAGCAGGGAGGGAACAGATACGCAGTATTTT. It is translated as CASREGTDTQYF.

The V gene is TRBV5-1, the J gene TRBJ2-3; weak D call: TRBD2 (6 bases). CDR3 length: 16 amino acids. The germline gives CDR1 SGHRS, CDR2 YFSETQ. Trimming took 5 bases from V and 2 from J, leaving 18 bases between them. This CDR3 is CASRSASGLFTDTQYF. Written as DNA, the CDR3 is TGCGCCAGCAGGTCGGCCAGCGGGCTCTTCACAGATACGCAGTATTTT.

This chain connects TRBV4-1 to TRBJ2-1; D may be TRBD2 (6 bases). This CDR3 is built from 14 residues. V lost 2 bases to trimming and J lost 5 bases, with 10 bases between them. Looked up from germline, CDR1 is MGHRA and CDR2 is YSYEKL. CDR3 DNA sequence: TGCGCCAGCAGCCAAAACCGGGAGAACAATGAGCAGTTCTTC. Amino acids: CASSQNRENNEQFF.

The V gene is TRBV19, the J gene TRBJ1-5; possible D gene TRBD1, 6 bases. CDR1 and CDR2 (germline): LNHDA, SQIVND (reference sequence). Trimming took 5 bases from V and 3 from J, leaving 17 bases between them. The CDR3 covers 16 residues. CDR3 in amino acids: CASSLGQMGPNQPQHF. For the CDR3, the DNA is TGTGCCAGTAGTCTCGGACAGATGGGTCCCAATCAGCCCCAGCATTTT.

The chain has TRBV13 and TRBJ2-1; 10 nucleotides align to TRBD1. The CDR3 is 17 amino acids. Germline V lookup: CDR1 PRHDT, CDR2 FYEKMQ (reference sequence). With 5 bases clipped from V and 5 bases from J, the junction kept 12 bases outside the gene matches. The DNA for the CDR3 is TGTGCCAGCAGCCAGGGGCGTCTGGACAGGGGGAACAATGAGCAGTTCTTC. Its protein is CASSQGRLDRGNNEQFF.

The chain couples TRBV4-1 to TRBJ2-1; the match to TRBD2 covers 9 bases. The CDR3 is 20 residues long. Looked up from germline, CDR1 is MGHRA and CDR2 is YSYEKL. The junction had 16 bases not matched to a gene; V was cut back by 1 base and J by 3 bases. CDR3 region: CASSQGSLRGQREVYNEQFF. The CDR3, as DNA: TGCGCCAGCAGCCAAGGATCACTACGGGGGCAGCGGGAGGTCTACAATGAGCAGTTCTTC.

The CDR3 loop is CASSSPQISGSIDTQYF. CDR3 in DNA: TGTGCCAGCAGTTCCCCTCAAATTAGCGGGAGTATAGATACGCAGTATTTT. The chain joins TRBV28 to TRBJ2-3; 9 bases line up with TRBD2. The V and J ends lost 4 bases and 5 bases, in that order; junction bases with no gene match: 13. The CDR3 totals 17 residues. Per the germline V gene, CDR1 is MDHEN and CDR2 is SYDVKM.

The V and J genes are TRBV7-3 and TRBJ2-3; tentatively, D is TRBD1 (5 bases). This CDR3 comprises 12 residues. V was shortened by 5 bases and J by 4 bases, with 7 bases between the two germline ends. Germline values: CDR1 SGHTA, CDR2 FQGTGA. CDR3 sequence (DNA): TGTGCCAGCAGCCTAGGGGCAGATACGCAGTATTTT. Translation gives CASSLGADTQYF.

A note on this clone: The sample holds other DNA sequences that translate to the same CDR3. The chain links TRBV5-4 to TRBJ1-1, with D possibly being TRBD1 (5 bases). The CDR3 runs to 14 residues. Germline V gives CDR1 SGHNT, CDR2 YYREEE (reference sequence). The V end was cut by 4 bases, the J end by 2 bases, with 12 bases between. The CDR3 region has the DNA TGTGCCAGCAGCCTGGGACTTCAAAACACTGAAGCTTTCTTT. This encodes CASSLGLQNTEAFF.

The chain combines TRBV19 with TRBJ2-7; possible D gene TRBD2, 7 bases. Germline values: CDR1 LNHDA, CDR2 SQIVND (reference sequence). With 6 bases removed from V and 0 bases from J, the gap between germline ends came to 15 bases. The length of the CDR3 is 15 residues. CDR3 nucleotide sequence: TGTGCCAGTAGCCTGCGGGGGCTGAGCTCCTACGAGCAGTACTTC. It is translated as CASSLRGLSSYEQYF.

The gene calls are TRBV19 and TRBJ1-5, with TRBD1 identical over 9 bases. The CDR3 extends over 15 amino acids. The V and J ends lost 9 bases and 7 bases, in that order; junction bases with no gene match: 13. The germline gives CDR1 LNHDA, CDR2 SQIVND (reference sequence). The CDR3 coding sequence is TGTGCCAGCCACCGGGGACAGGGATTAGGACAGCCCCAGCATTTT. As protein: CASHRGQGLGQPQHF.

The table lists this clone with a count of one. V and J are TRBV18 and TRBJ2-7; 7 bases map to TRBD1. In germline, CDR1 is KGHSH, CDR2 LQKENI. The junction had 14 bases not matched to a gene; V was cut back by 2 bases and J by 13 bases. This CDR3 is 14 amino acids long. The CDR3 bases are TGTGCCAGCTCACCAGGGATAAGGACAGGACCCATCTACTTC. It is translated as CASSPGIRTGPIYF.

The chain links TRBV10-3 to TRBJ2-1, with D possibly being TRBD1 (6 bases). The V gene's germline CDR1 is ENHRY and CDR2 SYGVKD. This CDR3 is built from 14 residues. V was clipped by 5 bases and J by 2 bases, with 10 bases between them. The CDR3 coding sequence is TGTGCCATCAGTCGACAGGCAACCTACAATGAGCAGTTCTTC. Translation gives CAISRQATYNEQFF.